A selection of T cell receptor beta chains follows, all from one sample in a study of Graves' ophthalmopathy and Graves' hyperthyroidism. TCRdb re-derived calls from the multiplex PCR reads in MiXCR, one entry per CDR3 protein. In the table there are 650,000 to 900,000 distinct CDR3 sequences, approximately 40% of which are singletons. Sequencing was carried out using peripheral blood. Receptors were obtained from an adult man with Graves' ophthalmopathy. The CDR3 runs from the conserved cysteine through the conserved F or W. D genes are given only for firm matches. Clone size, where shown, is once, few, many, or a class for clones that have expanded.

clone size	J gene	V gene	D gene	CDR3 protein	CDR3 DNA
many	TRBJ1-4	TRBV7-8	.	CASSLGGLNEKLFF	TGTGCCAGCAGCTTAGGGGGTCTTAATGAAAAACTGTTTTTT
.	TRBJ1-3	TRBV7-9	TRBD1	CASSWGRQGSGNTIYF	TGTGCCAGCAGCTGGGGCCGACAGGGCTCTGGAAACACCATATATTTT
.	TRBJ2-7	TRBV10-3	.	CASSYNGEGYEQYF	TGTGCCAGCAGTTACAACGGGGAAGGCTACGAGCAGTACTTC
.	TRBJ1-1	TRBV29-1	TRBD1	CSVAEAGGAFTEAFF	TGCAGCGTTGCAGAGGCAGGGGGCGCGTTCACTGAAGCTTTCTTT
few	TRBJ2-5	TRBV4-2	.	CASSPSSVETQYF	TGTGCCAGCAGCCCGTCTAGCGTGGAGACCCAGTACTTC
few	TRBJ1-5	TRBV7-2	TRBD1	CASSSDRSNNQPQHF	TGTGCCAGCAGCTCGGACAGGTCCAACAATCAGCCCCAGCATTTT
many	TRBJ1-1	TRBV29-1	TRBD1	CSVGTGLNTEAFF	TGCAGCGTAGGGACAGGTCTGAACACTGAAGCTTTCTTT
few	TRBJ1-6	TRBV9	.	CASSVDQGLGNSPLHF	TGTGCCAGCAGCGTGGACCAGGGGCTGGGTAATTCACCCCTCCACTTT
many	TRBJ1-4	TRBV25-1	.	CASSDSDSPNEKLFF	TGTGCCAGCAGTGACTCGGACAGTCCTAATGAAAAACTGTTTTTT
.	TRBJ2-2	TRBV10-3	.	CASSYQNPRDTGELFF	TGTGCCAGCAGTTACCAGAATCCCCGAGACACCGGGGAGCTGTTTTTT
.	TRBJ1-5	TRBV20-1	TRBD1	CSATKGAGGGDQPQHF	TGCAGTGCTACGAAGGGGGCAGGGGGAGGAGATCAGCCCCAGCATTTT
.	TRBJ2-5	TRBV2	.	CASSPLGNGVETQYF	TGTGCCAGCTCACCTCTCGGGAACGGGGTAGAGACCCAGTACTTC
many	TRBJ2-5	TRBV7-6	TRBD1	CASSIIGDSQETQYF	TGTGCCAGCAGCATCATAGGGGACAGTCAAGAGACCCAGTACTTC
few	TRBJ2-1	TRBV19	.	CASRDTLKQGNEQFF	TGTGCCAGTCGGGACACTCTGAAGCAAGGCAATGAGCAGTTCTTC
.	TRBJ1-5	TRBV7-9	.	CASSQTGFGPQHF	TGCGCCAGCAGCCAAACAGGCTTCGGGCCCCAGCATTTT
once	TRBJ1-2	TRBV2	.	CASSYVRSGLAYGCTF	TGTGCCAGCAGTTACGTCAGATCAGGGCTTGCCTATGGCTGCACCTTC
.	TRBJ2-2	TRBV7-3	TRBD1	CASSRDRAYTGELFF	TGTGCCAGCAGCCGCGACAGGGCTTACACCGGGGAGCTGTTTTTT
few	TRBJ2-2	TRBV10-2	.	CASTPLETSPGELFF	TGCGCCAGCACCCCTTTGGAGACTAGTCCCGGGGAGCTGTTTTTT
few	TRBJ1-2	TRBV7-9	.	CASSLEGGRMDSGYTF	TGTGCCAGCAGCTTAGAGGGCGGACGTATGGATTCCGGCTACACCTTC
few	TRBJ2-6	TRBV7-9	TRBD1	CASSLAAGGNSGANVLTF	TGTGCCAGCAGCTTAGCCGCAGGGGGTAACTCTGGGGCCAACGTCCTGACTTTC
.	TRBJ1-1	TRBV11-2	.	CASSSLLSEAEAFF	TGTGCCAGCAGTTCCCTCTTGAGTGAAGCTGAAGCTTTCTTT
few	TRBJ2-7	TRBV7-2	.	CASSLLGSTYEQYF	TGTGCCAGCAGCTTACTGGGGTCCACCTACGAGCAGTACTTC
.	TRBJ2-7	TRBV6-6	.	CASSHGRVREQYF	TGTGCCAGCAGCCACGGTCGGGTGCGGGAGCAGTACTTC
once	TRBJ1-3	TRBV7-9	.	CASTYQGGYGYTIYF	TGTGCCAGCACTTACCAGGGCGGCTATGGCTACACCATATATTTT
.	TRBJ1-5	TRBV24-1	.	CATSARSAEDQPQHF	TGTGCCACCAGTGCCAGATCGGCAGAAGATCAGCCCCAGCATTTT
many	TRBJ2-5	TRBV14	.	CASSQFHTALQETQYF	TGTGCCAGCAGCCAATTTCACACGGCTCTACAAGAGACCCAGTACTTC
many	TRBJ2-7	TRBV25-1	.	CASLPYEQYF	TGTGCCAGCCTACCCTACGAGCAGTACTTC
many	TRBJ1-5	TRBV29-1	.	CSIKGGVGQPQHF	TGCAGCATTAAGGGGGGCGTGGGGCAGCCCCAGCATTTT